Listed below are T cell receptor beta chains from one sample, sequenced in a study of beta chain features in type 1 diabetes. Some clones are missing from TCRdb's copy, which holds only in-frame ones; the method was immunoSEQ multiplex PCR. The data show 200,000 to 250,000 clones, with about a tenth seen just once and 1% to 1.5% held by the top ten. Sequencing input: central memory CD4+ T cells from blood. The receptors derive from a man between 18 and 29 years old in good health. CDR3s include the opening cysteine and the closing phenylalanine or tryptophan.

J: TRBJ2-1
V: TRBV6-1
CDR3: CASRPGLAGAKEQFF

J: TRBJ2-3
V: TRBV10-3
CDR3: CAISDNTDTQYF

J: TRBJ1-4
V: TRBV7-2
CDR3: CASSLARNWGEKLFF

J: TRBJ2-7
V: TRBV5-4
CDR3: CASSLLAGDRGEQYF

J: TRBJ1-1
V: TRBV29-1
CDR3: CSVAPDRMNTEAFF

J: TRBJ2-1
V: TRBV30
CDR3: CAWSPLAGGYNEQFF

J: TRBJ2-1
V: TRBV5-1
CDR3: CASSLGLADSSYNEQFF

J: TRBJ1-1
V: TRBV14
CDR3: CASSLGPNTEAFF

J: TRBJ2-6
V: TRBV9
CDR3: CASSGFSSGANVLTF

J: TRBJ1-2
V: TRBV6-6
CDR3: CASSYPGGGYTF

J: TRBJ2-1
V: TRBV29-1
CDR3: CSSGDREDEQFF

J: TRBJ2-5
V: TRBV10-3
CDR3: CAISEAGGETQYF